These T cell receptor beta chains were read from a single sample in a study of blood T cell repertoires in COVID-19. Profiling relied on immunoSEQ multiplex PCR, and the TCRdb table lists in-frame clones only, not all of them. The sample gives roughly 100,000 clones, 71% of which show up once; about 0.85% is in the top ten. Sample: peripheral blood. The receptor set was obtained from a human donor with acute or convalescent COVID-19. The donor label of this sample is uncertain. The CDR3 runs from the conserved cysteine through the conserved F or W. Each record gives: CDR3 protein, CDR3 DNA, V gene, clone size, D gene, J gene. A D gene is named only where the DNA matches it firmly. The size field is filled for only some rows; it gives once, few, many or a size class.

CDR3: CASSETEPGLGYNEQFF; DNA: TGTGCCAGCAGCGAGACAGAACCGGGACTAGGCTACAATGAGCAGTTCTTC; V: TRBV11-3; size: once; D: TRBD2; J: TRBJ2-1
CDR3: CASSKDRDIQYF; DNA: TGTGCCAGCAGCAAAGATCGGGACATTCAGTACTTC; V: TRBV21-1; size: .; D: .; J: TRBJ2-4
CDR3: CASSFQGGDTEAFF; DNA: TGTGCCAGCAGTTTTCAGGGGGGAGACACTGAAGCTTTCTTT; V: TRBV2; size: .; D: TRBD1; J: TRBJ1-1
CDR3: CASSYGTGSGKLFF; DNA: TGTGCCAGCAGCTACGGGACAGGGAGCGGAAAACTGTTTTTT; V: TRBV5-6; size: .; D: TRBD1; J: TRBJ1-4
CDR3: CASSQEGGYQPQHF; DNA: TGCGCCAGCAGCCAAGAAGGGGGATATCAGCCCCAGCATTTT; V: TRBV4-1; size: .; D: .; J: TRBJ1-5
CDR3: CASKGTSGGTDTQYF; DNA: TGTGCCAGCAAGGGGACTAGCGGGGGCACAGATACGCAGTATTTT; V: TRBV6-5; size: .; D: TRBD2; J: TRBJ2-3
CDR3: CASQGPGNEQFF; DNA: TGTGCCAGCCAGGGCCCAGGGAATGAGCAGTTCTTC; V: TRBV2; size: .; D: .; J: TRBJ2-1
CDR3: CASSPLAQGPETQYF; DNA: TGTGCCAGCTCACCACTAGCACAGGGGCCAGAGACCCAGTACTTC; V: TRBV18; size: .; D: TRBD1; J: TRBJ2-5
CDR3: CASSLKPGSPLHF; DNA: TGTGCCAGCAGCTTAAAACCGGGTTCACCCCTCCACTTT; V: TRBV7-9; size: .; D: .; J: TRBJ1-6
CDR3: CATSASGTGGQPQHF; DNA: TGTGCCACCAGTGCCTCCGGGACAGGGGGGCAGCCCCAGCATTTT; V: TRBV24-1; size: few; D: TRBD1; J: TRBJ1-5
CDR3: CASSAPQGTYEQYF; DNA: TGTGCCAGTAGTGCCCCGCAGGGGACCTACGAGCAGTACTTC; V: TRBV19; size: few; D: .; J: TRBJ2-7